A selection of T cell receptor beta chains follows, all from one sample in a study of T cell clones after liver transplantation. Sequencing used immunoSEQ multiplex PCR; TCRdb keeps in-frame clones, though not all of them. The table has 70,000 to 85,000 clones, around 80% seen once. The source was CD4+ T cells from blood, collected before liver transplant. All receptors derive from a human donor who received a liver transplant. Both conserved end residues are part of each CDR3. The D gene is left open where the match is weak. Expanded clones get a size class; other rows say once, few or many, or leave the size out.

CDR3 DNA: TGTGCCAGCAGTCTCATGGGAGGGGCCAACACCGGGGAGCTGTTTTTT; CDR3 protein: CASSLMGGANTGELFF; J gene: TRBJ2-2; clone size: .; CDR3 length: 16; D gene: TRBD2; V gene: TRBV28
CDR3 DNA: TGTGCCAGTAGTACACCCGGGAAGAACACCGGGGAGCTGTTTTTT; CDR3 protein: CASSTPGKNTGELFF; J gene: TRBJ2-2; clone size: few; CDR3 length: 15; D gene: .; V gene: TRBV19
CDR3 DNA: TGCGCCAGCAGCCCGGGACACAGCCAAGAGACCCAGTACTTC; CDR3 protein: CASSPGHSQETQYF; J gene: TRBJ2-5; clone size: .; CDR3 length: 14; D gene: .; V gene: TRBV5-1
CDR3 DNA: TGCAGCGTCGACAGGGCTGGGGAGACCCAGTACTTC; CDR3 protein: CSVDRAGETQYF; J gene: TRBJ2-5; clone size: .; CDR3 length: 12; D gene: TRBD1; V gene: TRBV29-1
CDR3 DNA: TGTGCCACCAGCAAGGATCGGACAGCTGGCCAAGAGACCCAGTACTTC; CDR3 protein: CATSKDRTAGQETQYF; J gene: TRBJ2-5; clone size: .; CDR3 length: 16; D gene: .; V gene: TRBV15
CDR3 DNA: TGTGCCAGCGCGGACAGGCCCAATCAGCCCCAGCATTTT; CDR3 protein: CASADRPNQPQHF; J gene: TRBJ1-5; clone size: .; CDR3 length: 13; D gene: TRBD1; V gene: TRBV7-2
CDR3 DNA: TGTGCCAGTAGTCGTTCCCAGGGCAACTCCTACAATGAGCAGTTCTTC; CDR3 protein: CASSRSQGNSYNEQFF; J gene: TRBJ2-1; clone size: .; CDR3 length: 16; D gene: .; V gene: TRBV19
CDR3 DNA: TGTGCCAGCAGGCTGGGGCGAGGGAATGAGCAGTTCTTC; CDR3 protein: CASRLGRGNEQFF; J gene: TRBJ2-1; clone size: once; CDR3 length: 13; D gene: .; V gene: TRBV2
CDR3 DNA: TGCAGCGTTGAAGTCCCGACTAGCACAGATACGCAGTATTTT; CDR3 protein: CSVEVPTSTDTQYF; J gene: TRBJ2-3; clone size: .; CDR3 length: 14; D gene: .; V gene: TRBV29-1
CDR3 DNA: TGCAGCGACCTCCCTGAGACTGAAGCTTTCTTT; CDR3 protein: CSDLPETEAFF; J gene: TRBJ1-1; clone size: few; CDR3 length: 11; D gene: .; V gene: TRBV29-1
CDR3 DNA: TGTGCCAGCGGAGGTCCTCGGAGGGCCAGATACGAGCAGTACTTC; CDR3 protein: CASGGPRRARYEQYF; J gene: TRBJ2-7; clone size: .; CDR3 length: 15; D gene: .; V gene: TRBV27
CDR3 DNA: TGTGCCAGTAGTATAGATCGAGGACCGAGCTCTGGAAACACCATATATTTT; CDR3 protein: CASSIDRGPSSGNTIYF; J gene: TRBJ1-3; clone size: .; CDR3 length: 17; D gene: .; V gene: TRBV19
CDR3 DNA: TGTGCCAGCACTCTACCGACAGGGGAAGACTATGGCTACACCTTC; CDR3 protein: CASTLPTGEDYGYTF; J gene: TRBJ1-2; clone size: .; CDR3 length: 15; D gene: TRBD1; V gene: TRBV6-1
CDR3 DNA: TGTGCCATCAGTGAGTCGCAGGACCTGAACACTGAAGCTTTCTTT; CDR3 protein: CAISESQDLNTEAFF; J gene: TRBJ1-1; clone size: few; CDR3 length: 15; D gene: .; V gene: TRBV10-3
CDR3 DNA: TGTGCCAGCAGCTCTGGACTAGCTGCGTACCAAGAGACCCAGTACTTC; CDR3 protein: CASSSGLAAYQETQYF; J gene: TRBJ2-5; clone size: .; CDR3 length: 16; D gene: TRBD2; V gene: TRBV11-2
CDR3 DNA: TGTGCCAGCAGTATACAGGGGTACGGCTACGAGCAGTACTTC; CDR3 protein: CASSIQGYGYEQYF; J gene: TRBJ2-7; clone size: once; CDR3 length: 14; D gene: TRBD1; V gene: TRBV28
CDR3 DNA: TGTGCCAGCTCACCAGCGACAGGGGGCCCGGACACTGAAGCTTTCTTT; CDR3 protein: CASSPATGGPDTEAFF; J gene: TRBJ1-1; clone size: .; CDR3 length: 16; D gene: TRBD1; V gene: TRBV18
CDR3 DNA: TGTGCCAGCAGTGAAGCTCCGTGGTATGGGGACAGGGGCAATGAGCAGTTCTTC; CDR3 protein: CASSEAPWYGDRGNEQFF; J gene: TRBJ2-1; clone size: .; CDR3 length: 18; D gene: TRBD1; V gene: TRBV6-1